A selection of T cell receptor beta chains follows, all from one sample in a study of blood T cells in healthy people across ages. MiXCR, applied by TCRdb to the 5' RACE reads, yields one record per CDR3 protein. The repertoire holds hundreds of thousands of distinct CDR3 sequences, with over 45% as singletons. Source material: blood. The receptors come from a man in his thirties or forties in good health. Each CDR3 is given with its conserved first and last residue. The D gene is left open where the match is weak. A clone size is listed for some rows: how often the clone was seen (once, few, many), or a class if it is expanded.

>-|-|14|TRBJ2-7|TRBV7-9
CASSSRGGLGEQYF
TGTGCCAGCAGCTCGAGGGGGGGACTCGGCGAGCAGTACTTC
>-|-|15|TRBJ1-5|TRBV20-1
CSARSGWENNQPQHF
TGCAGTGCTAGAAGTGGTTGGGAGAACAATCAGCCCCAGCATTTT
>-|TRBD2|13|TRBJ2-5|TRBV10-3
CAISASGEETQYF
TGTGCCATCAGTGCTAGCGGGGAAGAGACCCAGTACTTC
>once|-|13|TRBJ2-5|TRBV2
CASGLGYQETQYF
TGTGCCAGCGGCTTAGGCTACCAAGAGACCCAGTACTTC
>-|-|15|TRBJ1-2|TRBV7-2
CASSPQLGSLYGYTF
TGTGCCAGCAGCCCGCAGCTAGGATCCCTCTATGGCTACACCTTC
>-|TRBD2|15|TRBJ2-3|TRBV27
CASSRTSGSTDTQYF
TGTGCCAGCAGTCGGACTAGCGGGAGCACAGATACGCAGTATTTT
>-|-|11|TRBJ1-1|TRBV18
CASSPGNEAFF
TGTGCCAGCTCACCAGGGAATGAAGCTTTCTTT
>-|TRBD2|14|TRBJ2-1|TRBV28
CAVLAGRTYNEQFF
TGTGCCGTACTAGCGGGGAGGACCTACAATGAGCAGTTCTTC
>-|-|16|TRBJ2-1|TRBV18
CASSPLPSSSYNEQFF
TGTGCCAGCTCACCACTTCCGTCGAGCTCCTACAATGAGCAGTTCTTC
>-|-|15|TRBJ2-5|TRBV29-1
CSVAVLSSAQETQYF
TGCAGCGTTGCTGTACTCTCTAGCGCCCAAGAGACCCAGTACTTC
>-|-|14|TRBJ2-5|TRBV7-2
CASTTSGGWETQYF
TGTGCCAGCACCACCTCAGGAGGGTGGGAGACCCAGTACTTC
>-|-|13|TRBJ1-2|TRBV19
CASSAGQTYGYTF
TGTGCCAGTTCCGCGGGGCAGACTTATGGCTACACCTTC
>-|-|16|TRBJ1-1|TRBV2
CASSARAGQGNTEAFF
TGTGCCAGCAGTGCCCGGGCAGGGCAAGGGAACACTGAAGCTTTCTTT
>-|-|15|TRBJ1-2|TRBV4-3
CASSQDRPSNYGYTF
TGCGCCAGCAGCCAAGATAGGCCCAGTAACTATGGCTACACCTTC
>-|TRBD1|12|TRBJ1-2|TRBV29-1
CSVRQGSSGYTF
TGCAGCGTCAGACAGGGTTCTAGTGGCTACACCTTC
>-|TRBD2|15|TRBJ2-3|TRBV29-1
CSVAGGPIFSDTQYF
TGCAGCGTTGCGGGAGGGCCTATTTTTTCAGATACGCAGTATTTT
>few|TRBD2|21|TRBJ2-3|TRBV20-1
CSARDPRLAGGPSWGGDTQYF
TGCAGTGCTAGAGACCCCAGACTAGCGGGAGGGCCGTCGTGGGGAGGAGATACGCAGTATTTT
>-|TRBD1|11|TRBJ1-2|TRBV29-1
CSVQGASGYTF
TGCAGCGTGCAGGGGGCCAGTGGCTACACCTTC
>few|-|14|TRBJ1-2|TRBV20-1
CSAPTPGEPSGYTF
TGCAGTGCTCCTACGCCCGGGGAGCCGAGTGGCTACACCTTC
>-|-|16|TRBJ2-1|TRBV7-2
CASSSRRGRIHNEQFF
TGTGCCAGCAGCTCGAGACGGGGACGGATCCACAATGAGCAGTTCTTC
>-|TRBD2|14|TRBJ2-1|TRBV2
CASSGLAIRSEQFF
TGTGCCAGCAGTGGACTAGCAATCCGCAGTGAGCAGTTCTTC
>-|TRBD2|16|TRBJ2-1|TRBV5-5
CASSLEVAGGYNEQFF
TGTGCCAGCAGCTTGGAGGTAGCGGGAGGTTACAATGAGCAGTTCTTC
>-|-|14|TRBJ1-6|TRBV20-1
CSATPSRGLSPLHF
TGCAGTGCTACTCCATCACGGGGGCTCTCACCCCTCCACTTT
>-|-|14|TRBJ2-3|TRBV12-3/TRBV12-4
CASSFKGTGDTQYF
TGTGCCAGCAGTTTCAAGGGGACCGGAGATACGCAATATTTT
>few|TRBD1|18|TRBJ2-1|TRBV20-1
CSARGYRGQTEDNNEQFF
TGCAGTGCTAGAGGGTACAGGGGGCAGACAGAGGACAACAATGAGCAGTTCTTC
>many|-|12|TRBJ2-7|TRBV29-1
CSVGVSSYEQYF
TGCAGCGTGGGAGTAAGCTCCTACGAGCAGTACTTC